These T cell receptor beta chains were read from a single sample in a study of cytomegalovirus exposure and HLA in healthy donors. Libraries were prepared by immunoSEQ multiplex PCR; TCRdb keeps only in-frame clonotypes and omits some of them. The data contain over 150,000 clones, roughly three quarters of them seen just once; the ten biggest clones take up roughly 7.5%. The specimen was PBMCs. The receptor source for this set is a male donor in good health and CMV-seropositive. Each CDR3 is given with its conserved first and last residue. The order of the fields is clone size, V gene, J gene, D gene, CDR3 DNA, CDR3 protein. D genes are given only for firm matches. Where a row states a size, it is once, few, many or the class of an expanded clone; other rows omit it.

-	TRBV4-2	TRBJ2-5	-	TGTGCCAGCAGCCAGGGGGGGGGCTATATCGAGGAGACCCAGTACTTC	CASSQGGGYIEETQYF
-	TRBV5-4	TRBJ1-6	TRBD1	TGTGCCAGCAGCTTGGGACAGGGACTCTATAATTCCCCCCTCCACTTT	CASSLGQGLYNSPLHF
-	TRBV18	TRBJ1-1	-	TGTGCCAGCTCACCCTCCAACAGTGAAGCTTTCTTT	CASSPSNSEAFF
-	TRBV7-2	TRBJ2-3	TRBD2	TGTGCCAGCAGCCTCCGGGGTAGCGGGGTGTCAGATACGCAGTATTTT	CASSLRGSGVSDTQYF
few	TRBV6-1	TRBJ2-1	TRBD2	TGTGCCAGCAGCGCGAGCGGGGGCTCCTACAATGAGCAGTTCTTC	CASSASGGSYNEQFF
-	TRBV7-8	TRBJ1-5	-	TGTGCCAGCAGCCCCAAAAACAGGGTTGGTCAGCCCCAGCATTTT	CASSPKNRVGQPQHF
-	TRBV11-2	TRBJ1-1	-	TGTGCCAGCAGCCGACGACCCGGGGAGGGGAACACTGAAGCTTTCTTT	CASSRRPGEGNTEAFF
once	TRBV15	TRBJ1-2	-	TGTGCCACCAGCAGAGATTATACAGAGTCCTATGGCTACACCTTC	CATSRDYTESYGYTF
-	TRBV4-1	TRBJ2-1	TRBD2	TGCGCCAGCAGCCGCACCGGGACTAGCTTCTACAATGAGCAGTTCTTC	CASSRTGTSFYNEQFF
-	TRBV7-2	TRBJ2-7	TRBD2	TGTGCCAGCAGCATCGATCTAGCGGGCGAGCAGTACTTC	CASSIDLAGEQYF
-	TRBV6-1	TRBJ2-7	-	TGTGCCAGCACGGTCAATAGCGGTCCCTACGAGCAGTACTTC	CASTVNSGPYEQYF
-	TRBV4-3	TRBJ2-1	TRBD1	TGCGCCAGCAGCCAAGTGAGAGGACAGGGTTACAATGAGCAGTTCTTC	CASSQVRGQGYNEQFF
-	TRBV6-1	TRBJ2-2	-	TGTGCCAGCAGTGACGTCTGGAGGCAGGGGCGCACCGGGGAGCTGTTTTTT	CASSDVWRQGRTGELFF
-	TRBV7-3	TRBJ1-1	-	TGTGCCAGCGTCCAGGGCCCCATGAACACTGAAGCTTTCTTT	CASVQGPMNTEAFF
-	TRBV1	TRBJ1-2	-	TGCACCAGCAGCCAAGATGGGGACAGTGGAAACTATGGCTACACCTTC	CTSSQDGDSGNYGYTF
-	TRBV14	TRBJ1-6	-	TGTGCCAGCAGCCCGCGAGGGGGCTATAATTCACCCCTCCACTTT	CASSPRGGYNSPLHF
-	TRBV10-2	TRBJ1-6	-	TGCGCCAGCACCCGCGGATCTTATAATTCACCCCTCCACTTT	CASTRGSYNSPLHF
-	TRBV6-5	TRBJ2-4	TRBD1	TGTGCCAGCAGACCGACCAGTGGGGACAGGGAATACTTC	CASRPTSGDREYF
-	TRBV9	TRBJ1-1	-	TGTGCCAGCAGCGTAGGGTGGGGCGCTTACACTGAAGCTTTCTTT	CASSVGWGAYTEAFF
-	TRBV9	TRBJ2-7	-	TGTGCCAGCAGCTCAGACTACTACGAGCAGTACTTC	CASSSDYYEQYF
-	TRBV6-1	TRBJ2-5	TRBD2	TGTGCCAGCAGTGATCTGGGGGAGGGTTGGAGGGAGACCCAGTACTTC	CASSDLGEGWRETQYF
-	TRBV13	TRBJ2-3	TRBD2	TGTGCCAGCAGCTCACTAGCGGGGGGGCCCACAGATACGCAGTATTTT	CASSSLAGGPTDTQYF
-	TRBV5-6	TRBJ2-5	TRBD2	TGTGCCAGCAGCCCCCCCGGGACTAGCCGTGGGGAGACCCAGTACTTC	CASSPPGTSRGETQYF
-	TRBV6-1	TRBJ1-2	TRBD1	TGTGCCAGCCTCGCAGGGGGTCACTATGGCTACACCTTC	CASLAGGHYGYTF
-	TRBV6-6	TRBJ1-2	TRBD1	TGTGCCAGCAGTTACACAGGGGTAGGAGGCTACACCTTC	CASSYTGVGGYTF
-	TRBV7-2	TRBJ2-7	TRBD2	TGTGCCAGCAGCTTCTCCGGGACTAGCGGGGGGGCCTACGAGCAGTACTTC	CASSFSGTSGGAYEQYF
-	TRBV5-1	TRBJ1-1	-	TGCGCCAGCAGCCCTACCGACAGGACAGCTTTCTTT	CASSPTDRTAFF
-	TRBV30	TRBJ2-5	TRBD1	TGTGCCTGGGATACCGGGACAGAACAAGAGACCCAGTACTTC	CAWDTGTEQETQYF
once	TRBV7-9	TRBJ1-2	-	TGTGCCAGCAGCTCCCGACAGGATTCGGATGGCTACACCTTC	CASSSRQDSDGYTF
-	TRBV5-1	TRBJ2-5	-	TGCGCCAGCGGACATGAAGAGACCCAGTACTTC	CASGHEETQYF
few	TRBV5-1	TRBJ1-2	TRBD1	TGCGCCAGCAGCGAGGGGACAGGGGATGGCTACACCTTC	CASSEGTGDGYTF
once	TRBV10-2	TRBJ2-5	TRBD2	TGCGCCAGCAGTGAGTCGGGCAGCGGGGGAGGAGAGACCCAGTACTTC	CASSESGSGGGETQYF
-	TRBV10-3	TRBJ1-2	-	TGTGCCATCAGTGAGTCGGTTCGGACAGCAGTATATGGCTACACCTTC	CAISESVRTAVYGYTF
once	TRBV6-6	TRBJ2-7	-	TGTGCCAGCAGTGCTTCTTTCGGTAGCTCCTACGAGCAGTACTTC	CASSASFGSSYEQYF
-	TRBV30	TRBJ1-6	-	TGTGCCTGGAGTGTCACCCCCCAGTTACCCCTCCACTTT	CAWSVTPQLPLHF
-	TRBV5-1	TRBJ1-3	TRBD1	TGCGCCAGCAGCAGCTCCGGGACAGGGGTTGGAAACACCATATATTTT	CASSSSGTGVGNTIYF
-	TRBV20-1	TRBJ1-2	-	TGCAGTGCTAGGGGCTCCTATGGCTACACCTTC	CSARGSYGYTF
-	TRBV18	TRBJ2-3	-	TGTGCCAGCTCACCAAGCCAAAGTTACGCCACAGATACGCAGTATTTT	CASSPSQSYATDTQYF
-	TRBV6-5	TRBJ2-7	TRBD1	TGTGCCAGCTCATCCGGGACAGGGTACTACGAGCAGTACTTC	CASSSGTGYYEQYF
-	TRBV9	TRBJ2-5	TRBD2	TGTGCCAGCAGCAATAGCGGGGGGGAGGGAGAGACCCAGTACTTC	CASSNSGGEGETQYF
-	TRBV30	TRBJ1-2	-	TGTGCCTGGGGCCAGGGGCTCTCCTATGGCTACACCTTC	CAWGQGLSYGYTF
-	TRBV6-1	TRBJ1-3	TRBD1	TGTGCCGCGGCAGGACAGGGCACCTCTGGAAACACCATATATTTT	CAAAGQGTSGNTIYF
-	TRBV6-5	TRBJ2-2	-	TGTGCCAGAGACCTGACACGCGAGTCCGGGGAGCTGTTTTTT	CARDLTRESGELFF
-	TRBV9	TRBJ1-3	-	TGTGCCAGCAGCGAGGCCCCGGGGGGAGGCACCATATATTTT	CASSEAPGGGTIYF
-	TRBV6-4	TRBJ2-3	TRBD2	TGTGCCAGCAGTGATAGCGGGGGAGACACAGATACGCAGTATTTT	CASSDSGGDTDTQYF
-	TRBV9	TRBJ1-2	-	TGTGCCAGCAGCGTAGGTTCACGGCTGGAGGAACGCGGCTACACCTTC	CASSVGSRLEERGYTF
few	TRBV6-1	TRBJ1-1	-	TGTGCCAGCAGGTGGCTGGTTAGGGGGAACACTGAAGCTTTCTTT	CASRWLVRGNTEAFF
-	TRBV5-6	TRBJ1-1	TRBD1	TGTGCCAGCAGCTTGGTGGGACAGGGGATCATGAACACTGAAGCTTTCTTT	CASSLVGQGIMNTEAFF
-	TRBV11-3	TRBJ2-2	-	TGTGCCAGCAGCTCACGACAGAACACCGGGGAGCTGTTTTTT	CASSSRQNTGELFF
-	TRBV19	TRBJ2-7	TRBD1	TGTGCCAGTAGTATAAGTGAGGGGGCTCTATACGAGCAGTACTTC	CASSISEGALYEQYF
-	TRBV6-5	TRBJ1-1	-	TGTGCCAGCAGTTATCGGCAGGGCCGAGGGAACACTGAAGCTTTCTTT	CASSYRQGRGNTEAFF
-	TRBV27	TRBJ2-7	-	TGTGCCAGCAGTAGAGCCTGGGGGGACGAGCAGTACTTC	CASSRAWGDEQYF